Listed below are T cell receptor beta chains from one sample, sequenced in a study of T-cell reconstitution after alpha-beta-depleted transplantation in children. TCRdb independently ran MiXCR on the PCR reads; one entry per CDR3 protein. The repertoire holds approximately 50,000 distinct CDR3 sequences, with approximately 6.1% as singletons. The starting material was PBMCs, mostly from graft donor cells, obtained 60 days after TCRalphabeta/CD19-depleted stem cell transplant. The receptors come from a female patient aged 2-9 years who had a stem cell transplant for aplastic anemia, so the T cells may come from the graft donor. CDR3s include the opening cysteine and the closing phenylalanine or tryptophan. The D gene is left open where the match is weak. Clone size is given for some rows only: seen once, a few or many times, or a class if the clone is expanded.

>TRBV7-8|-|many|TRBJ2-2
TGTGCCAGCAGCTCTGTATCATCCGGGGAGCTGTTTTTT
CASSSVSSGELFF
>TRBV15|TRBD1|many|TRBJ2-4
TGTGCCACCAGCAGCGGGACAGGGTACAACATTCAGTACTTC
CATSSGTGYNIQYF
>TRBV28|-|-|TRBJ2-4
TGTGCCAGCAGTTTAATGGTCCCAGGTACCAAAAACATTCAGTACTTC
CASSLMVPGTKNIQYF
>TRBV28|-|many|TRBJ1-1
TGTGCCAGCAGTTACAGGACGAACACTGAAGCTTTCTTT
CASSYRTNTEAFF
>TRBV24-1|-|many|TRBJ2-1
TGTGCCACCAGGGGGGACGGCTCCTACAATGAGCAGTTCTTC
CATRGDGSYNEQFF
>TRBV30|TRBD2|-|TRBJ2-1
TGTGCCTGGTCTATGTTAAGCGGGAGAGCTTACAATGAGCAGTTCTTC
CAWSMLSGRAYNEQFF
>TRBV9|TRBD1|few|TRBJ1-4
TGTGCCAGCAGCGCCCTTCAGGGGGCAGGGGAAAAACTGTTTTTT
CASSALQGAGEKLFF
>TRBV29-1|-|many|TRBJ2-2
TGCAGCCACTACGGATACACCGGGGAGCTGTTTTTT
CSHYGYTGELFF
>TRBV30|-|many|TRBJ2-2
TGTGCCTGGAGACAGGGCCTAAACACCGGGGAGCTGTTTTTT
CAWRQGLNTGELFF
>TRBV20-1|-|many|TRBJ2-1
TGCAGTGCTGCTCGGACAGCCTCCTACAATGAGCAGTTCTTC
CSAARTASYNEQFF
>TRBV12-3/TRBV12-4|-|many|TRBJ1-2
TGTGCCAGCAGTCCCCAGACAGGAGGCTACACCTTC
CASSPQTGGYTF
>TRBV7-2|-|many|TRBJ2-1
TGTGCCAGCAGCAGGCAGGGCTCCTACAATGAGCAGTTCTTC
CASSRQGSYNEQFF
>TRBV5-6|-|many|TRBJ2-1
TGTGCCAGCAGCTTGGATCCGGAGGAGCAGTTCTTC
CASSLDPEEQFF
>TRBV7-9|-|many|TRBJ1-1
TGTGCCAGCAGCTTTCACAGGAACACTGAAGCTTTCTTT
CASSFHRNTEAFF
>TRBV5-1|TRBD2|many|TRBJ2-3
TGCGCCAGCAGCTTGGGTTTCCGGCTAGCGGTCACAGATACGCAGTATTTT
CASSLGFRLAVTDTQYF
>TRBV20-1|TRBD1|few|TRBJ2-7
TGCAGTGCTAGGGCCGGGACAGCCGCCTACGAGCAGTACTTC
CSARAGTAAYEQYF
>TRBV20-1|-|many|TRBJ1-1
TGCAGTGCTAGAGGAAACAGTCGGAACACTGAAGCTTTCTTT
CSARGNSRNTEAFF
>TRBV20-1|-|many|TRBJ2-5
TGCAGTGCTAGAGATTTAGGACATGAGTACCAAGAGACCCAGTACTTC
CSARDLGHEYQETQYF
>TRBV28|TRBD1|medium-sized|TRBJ2-5
TGTGCCAGCAGTTTGACAGGGTGGGGGGAGACCCAGTACTTC
CASSLTGWGETQYF
>TRBV3-1|-|many|TRBJ2-1
TGTGCCAGCAGCCAAGTTTACCGTGAGGGCAATGAGCAGTTCTTC
CASSQVYREGNEQFF
>TRBV6-6|TRBD1|-|TRBJ1-5
TGTGCCAGCAGTTCGTCGGACAGGGGAGGCAATCAGCCCCAGCATTTT
CASSSSDRGGNQPQHF
>TRBV28|-|many|TRBJ2-7
TGTGCCAGCAAGGGGTTGAGACACCCCCTCGAGCAGTACTTC
CASKGLRHPLEQYF
>TRBV5-6|TRBD1|many|TRBJ2-7
TGTGCCAGCAGCTTGGCTGCAGGGGGCGGCTCCTACGAGCAGTACTTC
CASSLAAGGGSYEQYF
>TRBV2|TRBD1|many|TRBJ2-7
TGTGCCAGCCAGCCCGACAGGGTGAATTACGAGCAGTACTTC
CASQPDRVNYEQYF
>TRBV7-2|-|many|TRBJ1-1
TGTGCCAGCAGCTTAGGTGGGTCGTGGAACACTGAAGCTTTCTTT
CASSLGGSWNTEAFF
>TRBV7-9|-|-|TRBJ2-1
TGTGCCAGCAGCCGCTGGGTGGGCCACACCTACAATGAGCAGTTCTTC
CASSRWVGHTYNEQFF
>TRBV5-1|-|many|TRBJ2-1
TGCGCCAGCAGCTTGGGGGTGAATGAGCAGTTCTTC
CASSLGVNEQFF
>TRBV20-1|-|many|TRBJ1-6
TGCAGTGCTAGAGATCAATGGGCAGGCGCTTCCCCTAATTCACCCCTCCACTTT
CSARDQWAGASPNSPLHF
>TRBV3-1|-|many|TRBJ2-1
TGTGCCAGCAGCCAAGATATAAGGCTCGAGCAGTTCTTC
CASSQDIRLEQFF
>TRBV15|-|few|TRBJ2-3
TGTGCCACCAGCAGAGATGGGGGGACCACAGATACGCAGTATTTT
CATSRDGGTTDTQYF
>TRBV5-1|-|many|TRBJ1-4
TGCGCCAGCAGTCGGCCGGAGCAGCATGAAAAACTGTTTTTT
CASSRPEQHEKLFF
>TRBV20-1|-|many|TRBJ2-1
TGCAGTGCTGGGGGAGCGTGGAGGGAGAAGAATGGCAATGAGCAGTTCTTC
CSAGGAWREKNGNEQFF
>TRBV10-1|TRBD2|many|TRBJ2-3
TGCGCCAGCGGGTCGGGAGGGCCCTCAGATACGCAGTATTTT
CASGSGGPSDTQYF
>TRBV5-1|TRBD1|-|TRBJ2-3
TGCGCCAGCAGCACAGGGGAGGATACGCAGTATTTT
CASSTGEDTQYF
>TRBV6-5|-|many|TRBJ1-5
TGTGCCAGCAGTTACTCGCGGGGGGCCTTCAATCAGCCCCAGCATTTT
CASSYSRGAFNQPQHF
>TRBV28|TRBD2|many|TRBJ2-1
TGTGCCAGCAGTTTTTCTGGGCTAGCGGCCTCCTACAATGAGCAGTTCTTC
CASSFSGLAASYNEQFF
>TRBV3-1|TRBD2|few|TRBJ2-1
TGTGCCAGCAGTCGGACTAGCGGGGGGGCTTATGAGCAGTTCTTC
CASSRTSGGAYEQFF
>TRBV5-1|-|many|TRBJ2-3
TGCGCCAGCAGCTTGGCAGATACGCAGTATTTT
CASSLADTQYF
>TRBV4-2|TRBD1|few|TRBJ1-5
TGTGCCAGCAGCCCGGTGCAAGGGACAGGCCTCAATCAGCCCCAGCATTTT
CASSPVQGTGLNQPQHF
>TRBV3-1|-|many|TRBJ2-2
TGTGCCAGCAGCCCCCGGGGGAGGTATCTCGGGGAGCTGTTTTTT
CASSPRGRYLGELFF
>TRBV15|-|many|TRBJ2-1
TGTGCCACCAGCAGAGGAGTTGGGCCCAATGAGCAGTTCTTC
CATSRGVGPNEQFF
>TRBV5-1|TRBD2|many|TRBJ2-3
TGCGCCAGCAGCTTGGGCGCGGGGGATTCCACAGATACGCAGTATTTT
CASSLGAGDSTDTQYF
>TRBV20-1|TRBD2|many|TRBJ2-1
TGCAGTGCAACCGGGGGGGGGATCTACAATGAGCAGTTCTTC
CSATGGGIYNEQFF
>TRBV7-2|-|-|TRBJ1-1
TGTGCCAGCAGCTTAAAGCCAGGGCTTGAAGCTTTCTTT
CASSLKPGLEAFF
>TRBV7-9|-|-|TRBJ1-6
TGTGCCAGCAGCAGAGGGGGGTCCTATAATTCACCCCTCCACTTT
CASSRGGSYNSPLHF
>TRBV9|-|many|TRBJ2-1
TGTGCCAGCAGCGTAGGGGGGGGGCCGGTGAATGAGCAGTTCTTC
CASSVGGGPVNEQFF
>TRBV20-1|-|few|TRBJ2-1
TGCAGTGCTAGAGATGGGGGAAGCGGTAAAAGCTCCTACAATGAGCAGTTCTTC
CSARDGGSGKSSYNEQFF
>TRBV12-3/TRBV12-4|-|few|TRBJ1-4
TGTGCCAGCAGCTCAACAACTAATGAAAAACTGTTTTTT
CASSSTTNEKLFF